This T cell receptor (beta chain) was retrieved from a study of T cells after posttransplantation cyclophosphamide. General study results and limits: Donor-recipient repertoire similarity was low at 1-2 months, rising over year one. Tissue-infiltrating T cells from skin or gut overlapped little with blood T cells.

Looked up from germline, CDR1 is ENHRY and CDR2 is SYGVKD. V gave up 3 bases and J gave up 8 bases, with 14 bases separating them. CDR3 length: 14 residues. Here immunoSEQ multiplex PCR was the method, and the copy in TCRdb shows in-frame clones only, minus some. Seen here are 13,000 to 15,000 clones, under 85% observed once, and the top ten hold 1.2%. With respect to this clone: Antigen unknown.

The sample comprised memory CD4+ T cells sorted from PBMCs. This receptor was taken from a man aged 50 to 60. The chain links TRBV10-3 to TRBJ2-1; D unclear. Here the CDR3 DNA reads TGTGCCATCAGTGACTCTAATAGAGGCCATGAGCAGTTCTTC. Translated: CAISDSNRGHEQFF.